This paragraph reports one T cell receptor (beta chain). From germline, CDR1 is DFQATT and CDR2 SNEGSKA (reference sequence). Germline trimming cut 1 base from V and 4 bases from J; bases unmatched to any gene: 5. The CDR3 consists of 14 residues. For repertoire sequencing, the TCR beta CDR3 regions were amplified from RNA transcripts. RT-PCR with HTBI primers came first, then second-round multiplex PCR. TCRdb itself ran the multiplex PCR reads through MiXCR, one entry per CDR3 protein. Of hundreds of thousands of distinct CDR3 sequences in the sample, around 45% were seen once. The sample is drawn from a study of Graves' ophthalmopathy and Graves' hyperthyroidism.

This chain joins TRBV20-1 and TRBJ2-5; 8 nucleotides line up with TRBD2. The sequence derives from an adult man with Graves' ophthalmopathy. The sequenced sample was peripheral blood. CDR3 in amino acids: CSARGVAGIETQYF. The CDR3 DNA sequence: TGCAGTGCTAGAGGGGTAGCGGGAATAGAGACCCAGTACTTC.